The clone carrying this T cell receptor beta chain was counted a few times. The antigen remains unidentified. This sample was taken from a study of cytomegalovirus exposure and HLA in healthy donors. Study-wide context: Caucasian-associated ancestry cluster membership applied to about 83% of under 450 genotyped donors.

Study-wide results and caveats: Highest at DRB1 and lowest at HLA-C, TCR association rates differed among HLA loci in a later analysis. Previously analyzed data showed that most TCR beta V segments were productive at a frequency of about 90% or about 30%. Among TCR beta chains, those listed as cytomegalovirus-associated numbered roughly 150.

Primers for the PCR totalled 60 Vbeta and 13 Jbeta. Produced via immunoSEQ multiplex PCR; TCRdb's table is partial and in-frame only. The sample has some 85,000 clones; roughly three quarters are singletons. The CDR3 covers 12 residues. The junction had 1 base not matched to a gene; V was cut back by 0 bases and J by 8 bases. Germline CDR1 reads MNHEY; CDR2 reads SMNVEV (reference sequence). This sequence joins TRBV27 and TRBJ2-7; TRBD1 matches at 7 bases. Sample: PBMCs. The sequence was collected from a man aged 40-49 years in good health and CMV-seronegative. CDR3 residues: CASSLSTGKQYF. The CDR3 DNA reads TGTGCCAGCAGTTTATCGACAGGGAAGCAGTACTTC.